The T cell receptor (beta chain) under discussion was sequenced for a study of T cell responses to AZD1222 COVID-19 vaccine. Study-wide findings and caveats: Reports say nearly half of spike-specific TCRs go after unmutated variant regions. Donors skewed white British and female; clonal diversity was possibly underestimated. Spike-specific TCR depth and breadth grew after two AZD1222 doses.

Remarks on this clone: The antigen remains undetermined.

TCRdb's table, derived via immunoSEQ multiplex PCR, lists solely in-frame clones and lacks some. This sample has approximately 120,000 clones, with approximately 85% found just once. The material sequenced was peripheral blood, taken 28 days after the second AZD1222 dose. The receptor's source is an adult who received the AZD1222 COVID-19 vaccine.

CDR3 sequence: CASSQQGARTEAFF. DNA for the CDR3: TGTGCCAGCAGCCAGCAGGGGGCGCGCACTGAAGCTTTCTTT. This chain joins TRBV3-1 (or the pseudogene TRBV3-2) and TRBJ1-1; 8 bases align to TRBD1. Germline V lookup: CDR1 LGHDT, CDR2 YNNKEL (reference sequence). V lost 3 bases and J lost 4; bases outside the gene matches: 4. This CDR3 is 14 amino acids long.